A selection of T cell receptor beta chains follows, all from one sample in a study of sequential checkpoint blockade in melanoma. Clones were sequenced by immunoSEQ multiplex PCR, and TCRdb holds only the in-frame ones, with some missing. The sample shows around 7,000 clones, roughly 22% of them seen only once. The sequences come from tumor tissue (inferred from file names), collected from a patient given nivolumab and ipilimumab in sequence. These receptors all stem from a human donor with melanoma. Each CDR3 is given with its conserved first and last residue. D genes are given only for firm matches. The size entry is marked missing in some rows and otherwise reads once, few, many or a size class.

V	J	D	size	DNA	CDR3
TRBV5-1	TRBJ1-2	.	few	TGCGCCAGCAGCCTCCAGGGTTTTGGGGGTGCGGATGGCTACACCTTC	CASSLQGFGGADGYTF
TRBV11-3	TRBJ1-2	.	many	TGTGCCAGCAGCTTAGGGGACGGTCCTAACTATGGCTACACCTTC	CASSLGDGPNYGYTF
TRBV11-3	TRBJ2-1	TRBD2	many	TGTGCCAGCAGCCGACAAACTAGCGGGGGGAATGATGAGCAGTTCTTC	CASSRQTSGGNDEQFF
TRBV6-8	TRBJ1-2	.	.	TGTGCCAGCAGTGTGGCAGGGCTTCCCTATGGCTACACCTTC	CASSVAGLPYGYTF
TRBV6-8	TRBJ1-1	.	.	TGTGCCAGCAGCCGATCGGACGGGGGAAACACTGAAGCTTTCTTT	CASSRSDGGNTEAFF
TRBV29-1	TRBJ2-6	.	.	TGCAGCGTTCATGAAGGAAGTGGGGCCAACGTCCTGACTTTC	CSVHEGSGANVLTF
TRBV11-3	TRBJ2-2	TRBD1	medium-sized	TGTGCCAGCAGCTTGGGTGGGCAGGGACAGGGGGAGCTGTTTTTT	CASSLGGQGQGELFF
TRBV15	TRBJ2-3	.	.	TGTGCCACCAGCACGCCGGATGGAGGTCTCAGCGGATTCACAGATACGCAGTATTTT	CATSTPDGGLSGFTDTQYF
TRBV4-1	TRBJ1-2	TRBD1	few	TGCGCCAGCAGCCAAGATTTTGGGACAGGGGTTTTCAGCGGCTACACCTTC	CASSQDFGTGVFSGYTF
TRBV6-8	TRBJ1-1	.	medium-sized	TGTGCCAGCAGTTACACTGAGAGTTGGGTTGGCACTGAAGCTTTCTTT	CASSYTESWVGTEAFF
TRBV5-1	TRBJ2-3	.	.	TGCGCCAGCAGCTCGGGCTACATCACAGATACGCAGTATTTT	CASSSGYITDTQYF
TRBV10-2	TRBJ1-4	.	.	TGCGCCAGCAGTAGGCCGGGGGATGGTGAAAAACTGTTTTTT	CASSRPGDGEKLFF
TRBV5-1	TRBJ1-6	TRBD1	few	TGCGCCAGCAGCGGGACAGCCTCAAATTCACCCCTCCACTTT	CASSGTASNSPLHF
TRBV10-3	TRBJ1-5	.	.	TGTGCCATCAGTGAGTCCGGCGATCAGCCCCAGCATTTT	CAISESGDQPQHF
TRBV5-1	TRBJ2-5	TRBD1	.	TGCGCCAGCAGCGGAGGAACAGGGGGCGGGGCGGAGACCCAGTACTTC	CASSGGTGGGAETQYF
TRBV11-3	TRBJ2-3	.	large	TGTGCCAGCAGCTTAACGCCCACTGCAGATACGCAGTATTTT	CASSLTPTADTQYF
TRBV28	TRBJ1-6	TRBD1	few	TGTGCCAGCAGTTTACCGGGACAGGATTCACCCCTCCACTTT	CASSLPGQDSPLHF
TRBV30	TRBJ1-6	.	.	TGTGCCTGGACCCCAGGGGAGTCACCCCTCCACTTT	CAWTPGESPLHF
TRBV12-5	TRBJ2-1	.	.	TGTGCTAGTGGTTTGGTTACAGTTGCCAATGAGCAGTTCTTC	CASGLVTVANEQFF
TRBV14	TRBJ2-2	.	.	TGTGCCAGCAGCCAATATATGGGTTTCAACACCGGGGAGCTGTTTTTT	CASSQYMGFNTGELFF
TRBV11-3	TRBJ1-1	.	many	TGTGCCAGCAGTACCCCGGGACAATACACTGAAGCTTTCTTT	CASSTPGQYTEAFF
TRBV14	TRBJ1-2	.	.	TGTGCCAGCAGCCAAGATCTGGGTGACGGCTACACCTTC	CASSQDLGDGYTF
TRBV19	TRBJ1-4	TRBD1	few	TGTGCCAGCGGGACAGGGGAAGGGGAAAAACTGTTTTTT	CASGTGEGEKLFF
TRBV6-8	TRBJ1-1	.	.	TGTGCCAGCAGACCCCAACCCCCGGGGGCGACGGGCACTGAAGCTTTCTTT	CASRPQPPGATGTEAFF
TRBV6-8	TRBJ1-1	.	few	TGTGCCAGCAGTTATATTACAGGGACTAACACTGAAGCTTTCTTT	CASSYITGTNTEAFF
TRBV9	TRBJ2-4	TRBD1	few	TGTGCCAGCTCACAGGGGGGTAACCAAAACATTCAGTACTTC	CASSQGGNQNIQYF
TRBV18	TRBJ2-7	.	.	TGTGCCAGCTCACCGCGGGGAGTCGAGCAGTACTTC	CASSPRGVEQYF
TRBV11-3	TRBJ2-6	TRBD1	few	TGTGCCAGCAGCCCGGCCGGGACAGGGGGCCGCGCTGGGGCCAACGTCCTGACTTTC	CASSPAGTGGRAGANVLTF
TRBV19	TRBJ2-3	TRBD1	once	TGTGCCAGTAGCGATATAAAGGGGGCTTACACAGATACGCAGTATTTT	CASSDIKGAYTDTQYF
TRBV11-3	TRBJ2-7	TRBD1	many	TGTGCCAGCAGCTTAACAGGGGGCTCCTACGAGCAGTACTTC	CASSLTGGSYEQYF
TRBV11-3	TRBJ2-3	TRBD2	few	TGTGCCAGCAGCTTAATTACTAGCGGGGGTAAGGGTACGCAGTATTTT	CASSLITSGGKGTQYF
TRBV6-8	TRBJ2-1	TRBD2	.	TGTGCCAGCAAAACTAGCGGGACCTACAATGAGCAGTTCTTC	CASKTSGTYNEQFF
TRBV6-8	TRBJ1-1	.	many	TGTGCCAGCAGTTACAACCCGAACACTGAAGCTTTCTTT	CASSYNPNTEAFF
TRBV18	TRBJ1-1	.	few	TGTGCCAGCTCATCAGGGGTCACTGAAGCTTTCTTT	CASSSGVTEAFF
TRBV4-1	TRBJ2-6	.	few	TGCGCCAGCAGCCAATTGGCAGGGACAGGGGCCAACGTCCTGACTTTC	CASSQLAGTGANVLTF
TRBV18	TRBJ2-3	TRBD2	once	TGTGCCAGCTCACTAACTAGCGGGGGGTTCGATACGCAGTATTTT	CASSLTSGGFDTQYF
TRBV12-5	TRBJ1-1	.	medium-sized	TGTGCCAGCAACTCAGGGGTCGGGACTGAAGCTTTCTTT	CASNSGVGTEAFF
TRBV6-8	TRBJ2-3	.	few	TGTGCCAGCAGCGACCTAGGGGATACGCAGTATTTT	CASSDLGDTQYF
TRBV28	TRBJ2-6	.	medium-sized	TGTGCCAGCCAAGAACCCTCTGGGGCCAACGTCCTGACTTTC	CASQEPSGANVLTF
TRBV18	TRBJ1-5	.	.	TGTGCCAGCTCACCCGGAGATCGGTCGCCCCAGCATTTT	CASSPGDRSPQHF
TRBV6-7	TRBJ2-7	.	few	TGTGCCAGCAGTGAAGGCTACGAGCAGTACTTC	CASSEGYEQYF
TRBV14	TRBJ2-1	TRBD2	few	TGTGCCAGCAGCCAGGGACTAGCGGTATACAATGAGCAGTTCTTC	CASSQGLAVYNEQFF
TRBV11-3	TRBJ2-3	TRBD2	few	TGTGCCAGCAGCCAAGGTCGGTGGACTAGCGCAACAGATACGCAGTATTTT	CASSQGRWTSATDTQYF
TRBV15	TRBJ2-3	.	.	TGTGCCACCAGCAGAGGTTCTAGCGACACAGATACGCAGTATTTT	CATSRGSSDTDTQYF
TRBV6-1	TRBJ2-5	.	.	TGTGCCAGCAGTGAAGGCTGGGGGATCCAAGAGACCCAGTACTTC	CASSEGWGIQETQYF
TRBV30	TRBJ1-4	.	few	TGTGCCTGGAGCCGGGAGAGAGTTGAAAAACTGTTTTTT	CAWSRERVEKLFF
TRBV6-7	TRBJ2-7	.	few	TGTGCCAGCAGTTACCTCAGGGGCGAGCAGTACTTC	CASSYLRGEQYF
TRBV5-1	TRBJ1-4	.	.	TGCGCCAGCTCCCCAGTCGCAACTAATGAAAAACTGTTTTTT	CASSPVATNEKLFF
TRBV6-8	TRBJ1-5	TRBD1	medium-sized	TGTGCCAGCAGTGGGACAGGTGGCGGGGATCAGCCCCAGCATTTT	CASSGTGGGDQPQHF
TRBV11-3	TRBJ1-2	.	few	TGTGCCAGCAGCCCGGGTCTAGGGGGAAACTATGGCTACACCTTC	CASSPGLGGNYGYTF
TRBV11-3	TRBJ2-2	TRBD2	few	TGTGCCAGCAGTGCGGGGGGATCACCCGGGGAGCTGTTTTTT	CASSAGGSPGELFF
TRBV7-1	TRBJ1-2	TRBD1	few	TGTGCCAGCAGCCGGGACAGGAACTATGGCTACACCTTC	CASSRDRNYGYTF
TRBV11-3	TRBJ2-7	.	.	TGTGCCAGCAGCAGATCACAGGCACTCCTTGGCGAGCAGTACTTC	CASSRSQALLGEQYF
TRBV6-8	TRBJ2-7	.	few	TGTGCCAGCAGTTATCCGACCCGGAGCTCCTACGAGCAGTACTTC	CASSYPTRSSYEQYF
TRBV6-8	TRBJ2-7	.	medium-sized	TGTGCCAGCAATTGGAACCCGGCCTACGAGCAGTACTTC	CASNWNPAYEQYF
TRBV6-8	TRBJ2-2	TRBD2	many	TGTGCCAGCAGCTACTCCCCCGGGACTAGCGGGGCTCTTCCCCACACCGGGGAGCTGTTTTTT	CASSYSPGTSGALPHTGELFF
TRBV28	TRBJ1-1	.	.	TGTGCCAGCGTAGGCAGGGTAGATTTTGAAGCTTTCTTT	CASVGRVDFEAFF
TRBV29-1	TRBJ2-3	.	.	TGCAGCGTTGAGACAGACACAGATACGCAGTATTTT	CSVETDTDTQYF
TRBV11-3	TRBJ2-7	TRBD2	many	TGTGCCAGCAGCACCCGGGACTACACCTACGAGCAGTACTTC	CASSTRDYTYEQYF